This is a list of T cell receptor beta chains from one sample in a study of T cells expressing NK-cell markers. TCRdb re-called the 5' RACE reads and catalogs CDR3 proteins one per entry, DNA excluded. The listing records about 380,000 distinct CDR3 sequences. The source material was blood T cells: a sorted CD56 or NKG2C T cell subset, CD4+ or CD8+ T cells, or bulk PBMC T cells (not recorded which). These receptors were taken from a man aged 18-69 years in good health. The CDR3 runs from the conserved cysteine through the conserved F or W. Each record gives: J gene, V gene, CDR3 protein.

TRBJ2-5,TRBV5-1,CASSLGLAGGWETQYF
TRBJ2-3,TRBV5-1,CASSLAAPTDTQYF
TRBJ2-5,TRBV5-5,CASSFSGDETQYF
TRBJ2-7,TRBV27,CASSTARVGYEQYF
TRBJ1-1,TRBV6-4,CASSDTGLRTEAFF
TRBJ2-1,TRBV4-2,CASSQVSGQGVVEQFF
TRBJ1-6,TRBV7-9,CAVREAGENSPLHF
TRBJ1-5,TRBV6-5,CASSLEGRQPQHF
TRBJ2-1,TRBV28,CASSPYSGGYNEQFF
TRBJ2-3,TRBV5-1,CASSPGLAGGTGTDTQYF
TRBJ1-6,TRBV9,CASGSQDNSPLHF